Included here is one TCR beta chain sequence, with context. V lost 7 bases to trimming and J lost 2 bases, with 18 bases between them. The CDR3 contains 16 residues. Germline V gene data show CDR1 as MDHEN and CDR2 as SYDVKM. The table came from immunoSEQ multiplex PCR; TCRdb's copy has only in-frame clones and leaves some out. The data contain 350,000 to 400,000 clones, roughly nine tenths of them seen just once; the ten biggest clones take up 2.5% to 3.5%. The sample belongs to a study of blood T cell repertoires in COVID-19. The overall study: Samples taken during acute and convalescent COVID-19 were collected in the United States, Italy and Spain.

The rearrangement links TRBV28 to TRBJ2-4; tentatively, D is TRBD2 (5 bases). The TCR originated in a woman younger than 45 who had recovered from COVID-19. Sample: PBMCs or T cells enriched from blood (not recorded which). The DNA for the CDR3 is TGTGCCAGCACCGACTCGGGAAGTCGGACCAAAAACATTCAGTACTTC. It specifies CASTDSGSRTKNIQYF.